These 19 T cell receptor beta chains were all obtained from the same sample, sequenced in a study of CD8+ T cells in alopecia areata. cDNA serving as the sequencing template came from extracted, reverse transcribed RNA. TCRdb's table, derived via immunoSEQ multiplex PCR, lists solely in-frame clones and lacks some. The sample lists 45,000 to 70,000 clones, about 96% occurring once. Source: CD8+ T cells sorted from blood, taken at week 0. The receptors come from a human donor with alopecia areata.

The CDR3: CASSQLEEQFF. The CDR3 nucleotides read TGCGCCAGCAGCCAACTAGAGGAGCAGTTCTTC. The chain couples TRBV4-1 to TRBJ2-1; D is unresolved. The germline V and J ends were trimmed by 2 bases and 10 bases, with 6 bases remaining between them. Germline values: CDR1 MGHRA, CDR2 YSYEKL. This CDR3 spans 11 amino acids.

The chain uses TRBV6-1 and TRBJ2-5, with a possible D match to TRBD1 (7 bases). CDR1 and CDR2 (germline): MNHNS, SASEGT. This CDR3 is 16 amino acids long. V dropped 3 bases and J dropped 4 bases, with 18 bases sitting between them. CDR3 nucleotides: TGTGCCAGCAGTGAGGAGGGGGCTAGTACAGGAGAGACCCAGTACTTC. Amino acid sequence: CASSEEGASTGETQYF.

This chain connects TRBV4-1 to TRBJ1-5; D ambiguous. Germline assignment: CDR1 MGHRA and CDR2 YSYEKL. Trimming took off 4 bases at V and 0 bases at J, with 7 bases between the two ends. The CDR3 is 14 residues long. CDR3 nucleotides: TGCGCCAGCAGCCCAGCATTTAGCAATCAGCCCCAGCATTTT. This encodes CASSPAFSNQPQHF.

The chain links TRBV2 to TRBJ2-7; a weak D match, TRBD2 (6 bases). The V and J ends lost 8 bases and 7 bases respectively, with 18 bases between them. Germline V gene data show CDR1 as SNHLY and CDR2 as FYNNEI. CDR3 length: 13 amino acids. CDR3 sequence: CASYDFGGGEQYF. The DNA of the CDR3 is TGTGCCAGCTATGATTTCGGGGGTGGGGAGCAGTACTTC. Complete variable domain (other parts from reference TRBV2 and TRBJ2-7): EPEVTQTPSHQVTQMGQEVILRCVPISNHLYFYWYRQILGQKVEFLVSFYNNEISEKSEIFDDQFSVERPDGSNFTLKIRSTKLEDSAMYFCASYDFGGGEQYFGPGTRLTVT.

The chain recombines TRBV7-8 with TRBJ1-5; the match to TRBD1 covers 7 bases. Germline CDR1 SGHVS, CDR2 FQNEAQ. V lost 1 base to trimming and J lost 6 bases; unmatched junction nucleotides: 9. This CDR3 has 16 amino acids. The CDR3 loop reads CASSLVARTGSQPQHF. The CDR3 nucleotides read TGTGCCAGCAGCTTAGTTGCCAGGACAGGTAGTCAGCCCCAGCATTTT.

This sequence joins TRBV5-1 and TRBJ2-3, with TRBD2 identical over 8 bases. The length of the CDR3 is 14 residues. V lost 7 bases to trimming and J lost 1 base; unmatched junction nucleotides: 5. Germline V gene data show CDR1 as SGHRS and CDR2 as YFSETQ. In DNA form, the CDR3 reads TGCGCCAGCCACACAGCGGGGGGCACAGATACGCAGTATTTT. Translated, it gives CASHTAGGTDTQYF.

CDR3 nucleotides: TGTGCCAGCAGCTCCGGGACAGGGGTCGAGCAGTACTTC. Translation: CASSSGTGVEQYF. This rearrangement joins TRBV6-5 to TRBJ2-7; 10 nucleotides align to TRBD1. V shed 6 bases and J 6 bases; nucleotides not matched to a gene: 5. CDR1 MNHEY and CDR2 SVGAGI come from the germline V gene. The CDR3 consists of 13 residues.

With regard to this clone: The sample contains more than one DNA sequence encoding this CDR3. The chain carries TRBV4-3 and TRBJ2-7, with 7 bases identical to TRBD1. The V segment lost 1 base and the J segment 1 base; nucleotides outside the gene matches: 1. The germline gives CDR1 LGHNA, CDR2 YSLEER. The CDR3 length is 14 residues. CDR3 DNA sequence: TGCGCCAGCAGCCAAGGACAGGGTTCCTACGAGCAGTACTTC. Translated, it gives CASSQGQGSYEQYF.

This clone was observed once. The chain recombines TRBV12-5 with TRBJ2-5; no definite D call. V lost 5 bases to trimming and J lost 5 bases, with 9 bases between them. Germline V gives CDR1 LGHNT, CDR2 FRNRAP. The CDR3 covers 12 residues. The DNA of the CDR3 is TGTGCTAGTGGTACCGATCTGGAGACCCAGTACTTC. Its protein is CASGTDLETQYF.

This chain links TRBV27 with TRBJ2-5; 8 nucleotides match TRBD1. The ends lost 5 bases at V and 5 bases at J; junction bases unmatched: 10. The CDR3 is 15 amino acids. The germline CDR1 and CDR2 sequences are MNHEY and SMNVEV (reference sequence). The CDR3 DNA is TGTGCCAGCAGTCCCAGCCAGGGGGCGGGGGAGACCCAGTACTTC. It is translated as CASSPSQGAGETQYF.

The chain couples TRBV7-2 to TRBJ2-2, with D tentatively TRBD2 (5 bases). This CDR3 has 17 amino acids. Between the trimmed V and J ends, which lost 1 base and 3 bases, there was a span of 15 bases. Germline CDR1 is SGHTA and CDR2 is FQGNSA. The CDR3 DNA reads as TGTGCCAGCAGCTTAGGGTTTGAGACTATCTACACCGGGGAGCTGTTTTTT. The encoded protein is CASSLGFETIYTGELFF.

This clone has just one count. CDR3 sequence reads: CASSDGRSSYNEQFF. In DNA form, the CDR3 reads TGCGCCAGCAGCGACGGTCGCAGCTCCTACAATGAGCAGTTCTTC. The chain joins TRBV5-1 to TRBJ2-1, with unresolved D. Trimming took off 4 bases at V and 0 bases at J, with 11 bases between the two ends. Per the germline V gene, CDR1 is SGHRS and CDR2 is YFSETQ. This CDR3 is 15 amino acids long.

Of note for this clone: The junction differs from germline at one of its ends, possibly a read error. This chain uses TRBV4-1 with TRBJ1-6; D is undetermined. Germline loops: CDR1 MGHRA, CDR2 YSYEKL. The CDR3 sequence is 15 residues long. The CDR3, as DNA: TGCGCCAGCAGCGAAGAAGGAACTACCGATTCGCCCCTCCACTTT. Encoded protein: CASSEEGTTDSPLHF.

By share, this clone ranks as medium-sized. V usage is TRBV10-2 and J usage is TRBJ1-1; no firm D call. The CDR3 spans 15 residues. The V and J ends lost 0 bases and 1 base respectively, with 9 bases between them. Germline V gives CDR1 WSHSY, CDR2 SAAADI. CDR3 nucleotide sequence: TGCGCCAGCAGTGAGTCGATGGAGGGGAACACTGAAGCTTTCTTT. Amino acids: CASSESMEGNTEAFF.

The chain is built from TRBV7-6 and TRBJ1-3; D perhaps matches TRBD1 (5 bases). V gave up 5 bases and J gave up 0 bases, with 17 bases separating them. The CDR3 is made up of 17 amino acids. Germline-derived CDR1 and CDR2 are SGHVS and FNYEAQ. The CDR3 nucleotides are TGTGCCAGCAGCCCTCTCCCGCCAGGGAGCTCTGGAAACACCATATATTTT. This translates into CASSPLPPGSSGNTIYF.

The V and J genes are TRBV30 and TRBJ2-2, with D perhaps TRBD1 (5 bases). Trimming took 7 bases from V and 4 from J, leaving 7 bases between them. The germline V gene has CDR1 GTSNPN and CDR2 SVGIG (reference sequence). The CDR3 length is 11 residues. The CDR3 here is CALQATGELFF. The DNA for the CDR3 is TGTGCCTTACAGGCCACCGGGGAGCTGTTTTTT.

The chain uses TRBV30 and TRBJ2-5, with 8 bases lining up with TRBD2. Germline V lookup: CDR1 GTSNPN, CDR2 SVGIG (reference sequence). The J segment lost 2 bases and the V segment lost 1 base, leaving 3 bases of the junction unmatched. The CDR3 sequence is 14 residues long. CDR3 residues: CAWSAVAGQETQYF. The CDR3 nucleotides are TGTGCCTGGAGTGCGGTAGCGGGACAAGAGACCCAGTACTTC.

V usage is TRBV18 and J usage is TRBJ2-7, with D unresolved. Germline V gene sequence: CDR1 KGHSH, CDR2 LQKENI. The CDR3 runs to 15 residues. V was cut by 2 bases and J by 3 bases, with 14 bases left in between. The DNA for the CDR3 is TGTGCCAGCTCACCAAGGACGTCGAAGATCTACGAGCAGTACTTC. Amino acids: CASSPRTSKIYEQYF.

The chain joins TRBV29-1 to TRBJ2-7; the match to TRBD1 covers 7 bases. Germline trimming cut 1 base from V and 6 bases from J; bases unmatched to any gene: 6. Germline values: CDR1 SQVTM, CDR2 ANQGSEA. The CDR3 sequence is 13 residues long. The CDR3 sequence is CSVEGTGVVEQYF. The DNA of the CDR3 is TGCAGCGTTGAAGGAACAGGGGTCGTCGAGCAGTACTTC.